These T cell receptor beta chains were read from a single sample in a study of blood T cell repertoires in COVID-19. The table came from immunoSEQ multiplex PCR; TCRdb's copy has only in-frame clones and leaves some out. The sample has about 30,000 clones, more than 75% seen once. Material for sequencing was peripheral blood. These TCRs come from a man aged 65 to 79 with acute or convalescent COVID-19. The CDR3 runs from the conserved cysteine through the conserved F or W. D genes are given only for firm matches. The listing skips clone size in some rows; elsewhere it reads once, few, many or a size class.

D gene | J gene | V gene | clone size | CDR3 DNA | CDR3 protein
. | TRBJ1-2 | TRBV5-1 | . | TGCGCCAGCAGCTTGGGAGGTGTCAGGGTCTCCGGCTACACCTTC | CASSLGGVRVSGYTF
. | TRBJ1-3 | TRBV5-1 | . | TGCGCCAGCAGCCCAACAGGCAACTCTGGAAACACCATATATTTT | CASSPTGNSGNTIYF
TRBD1 | TRBJ1-3 | TRBV5-1 | once | TGCGCCAGCAGCTCTGGACAGGCACTCTCTGGAAACACCATATATTTT | CASSSGQALSGNTIYF
. | TRBJ2-3 | TRBV9 | . | TGTGCCAGCAGCGTAGGGCCATTCCCGGGGGATACGCAGTATTTT | CASSVGPFPGDTQYF
. | TRBJ2-5 | TRBV3-1/TRBV3-2 | . | TGTGCCAGCAGCCAAGATGCGGGGAGGACCCAGTACTTC | CASSQDAGRTQYF
. | TRBJ2-1 | TRBV10-3 | . | TGTGCCATCAGTGAGGCCGGGGATGAGCAGTTCTTC | CAISEAGDEQFF
. | TRBJ1-4 | TRBV2 | . | TGTGCCAGCAGTGAACAGGGTCGGGAAAAACTGTTTTTT | CASSEQGREKLFF
. | TRBJ2-5 | TRBV9 | . | TGTGCCAGCAGCGAGGGAGAGAGGCACCAAGAGACCCAGTACTTC | CASSEGERHQETQYF
. | TRBJ1-3 | TRBV5-5 | . | TGTGCCAGCAGCTTGGATGGCATCTCTGGAAACACCATATATTTT | CASSLDGISGNTIYF
. | TRBJ2-1 | TRBV19 | . | TGTGCCAGTAGCGGCGGGGACCTCGCCTCCTACAATGAGCAGTTCTTC | CASSGGDLASYNEQFF
. | TRBJ1-4 | TRBV4-3 | few | TGCGCCAGCAGCCAAGACAGATCGAATGAAAAACTGTTTTTT | CASSQDRSNEKLFF
TRBD1 | TRBJ1-6 | TRBV19 | . | TGTGCCAGTAGAGAGGACAGGAGCTCCTATAATTCACCCCTCCACTTT | CASREDRSSYNSPLHF
TRBD2 | TRBJ2-2 | TRBV24-1 | . | TGTGCCACCGCGGGAGAAACCGGGGAGCTGTTTTTT | CATAGETGELFF
. | TRBJ1-1 | TRBV10-1 | . | TGCGCCAGCAGTGCACAGGGTAGGACTGAAGCTTTCTTT | CASSAQGRTEAFF
. | TRBJ2-7 | TRBV14 | . | TGTGCCAGCAGCCGGGCTATAGGTGGGAGGAGCTCCTACGAGCAGTACTTC | CASSRAIGGRSSYEQYF
TRBD1 | TRBJ2-1 | TRBV5-4 | . | TGTGCCAGCAGCTTGGCGATGGACAGGGGACGCAATGAGCAGTTCTTC | CASSLAMDRGRNEQFF
TRBD1 | TRBJ1-2 | TRBV5-5 | . | TGTGCCAGCAGCCCCAGGACAGGGAATGGCTACACCTTC | CASSPRTGNGYTF
TRBD1 | TRBJ2-2 | TRBV11-3 | few | TGTGCCAGCAGCCCCGGGACAGGCACCGGGGAGCTGTTTTTT | CASSPGTGTGELFF
. | TRBJ2-3 | TRBV18 | . | TGTGCCAGCGTTGGTCAGGGGAACACAGATACGCAGTATTTT | CASVGQGNTDTQYF
. | TRBJ2-5 | TRBV3-1/TRBV3-2 | . | TGTGCCAGCAGCCCCCCCGTGGCGGCAGAGACCCAGTACTTC | CASSPPVAAETQYF
. | TRBJ2-3 | TRBV9 | . | TGTGCCAGCAGCGTAGATTCGGGGGACAGACTGCAGTATTTT | CASSVDSGDRLQYF
. | TRBJ1-1 | TRBV7-3 | . | TGTGCCAGCAGCCCCTCCCCCAACACTGAAGCTTTCTTT | CASSPSPNTEAFF
. | TRBJ2-2 | TRBV15 | . | TGTGCCACCAGCAGAGTTTTTCCAAACACCGGGGAGCTGTTTTTT | CATSRVFPNTGELFF
TRBD1 | TRBJ1-1 | TRBV19 | few | TGTGCCAGTAGGGGGTTGACAGGGGTCACTGAAGCTTTCTTT | CASRGLTGVTEAFF
. | TRBJ1-2 | TRBV3-1/TRBV3-2 | . | TGTGCCAGCAGCCAAATCGGCCCTGGGGCCCGCACCTTC | CASSQIGPGARTF
. | TRBJ1-5 | TRBV27 | . | TGTGCCAGCAGTTTATTCAGATATAGCAATCAGCCCCAGCATTTT | CASSLFRYSNQPQHF
TRBD1 | TRBJ1-5 | TRBV4-1 | . | TGCGCCAGCAGCCAAGTGGGGGGCAGGGGGACTCAGCCCCAGCATTTT | CASSQVGGRGTQPQHF
. | TRBJ1-5 | TRBV6-2/TRBV6-3 | . | TGTGCCAGCAGCCGTTCTAATCAGCCCCAGCATTTT | CASSRSNQPQHF
. | TRBJ2-5 | TRBV10-3 | . | TGTGCCATCAGCCCTGGAGGGATCGAGACCCAGTACTTC | CAISPGGIETQYF
TRBD1 | TRBJ1-1 | TRBV12-3/TRBV12-4 | . | TGTGCCAGCAGTAAGGGGGCGGGGACTGAAGCTTTCTTT | CASSKGAGTEAFF
. | TRBJ1-6 | TRBV18 | . | TGTGCCAGCTCCTTCGGGGTGGGCGATTCACCCCTCCACTTT | CASSFGVGDSPLHF
TRBD1 | TRBJ1-4 | TRBV19 | . | TGTGCCAGTAGCATCCCGGCAGGGGGGAATGAAAAACTGTTTTTT | CASSIPAGGNEKLFF
. | TRBJ1-1 | TRBV28 | . | TGTGCCAGCAGTTTATTCAGGGGTGCTGAAGCTTTCTTT | CASSLFRGAEAFF
. | TRBJ2-5 | TRBV5-4 | . | TGTGCCAGCAGCTTACACGCCGCTCAAGAGACCCAGTACTTC | CASSLHAAQETQYF
. | TRBJ2-5 | TRBV5-6 | . | TGTGCCAGCAGCTTGGAGATCGGGGGGCGTCAGACCCAGTACTTC | CASSLEIGGRQTQYF
TRBD1 | TRBJ2-3 | TRBV28 | . | TGTGCCAGCAGTCCACAGGGGGCCCTCACAGATACGCAGTATTTT | CASSPQGALTDTQYF
. | TRBJ1-1 | TRBV7-9 | . | TGTGCCAGCAGCGAGGCCGAGGGATGGAACACTGAAGCTTTCTTT | CASSEAEGWNTEAFF
TRBD1 | TRBJ1-5 | TRBV3-1/TRBV3-2 | once | TGTGCCAGCAGCCAGGGACAGGGGCTCCAGCCCCAGCATTTT | CASSQGQGLQPQHF
. | TRBJ1-6 | TRBV10-3 | few | TGTGCCATCCGGACACGGGAGGAGTCACCCCTCCACTTT | CAIRTREESPLHF
TRBD1 | TRBJ2-6 | TRBV4-2 | . | TGTGCCAGCAGCCAGCAGGACAGGGGGAGTGGGGCCAACGTCCTGACTTTC | CASSQQDRGSGANVLTF
TRBD2 | TRBJ2-1 | TRBV9 | . | TGTGCCAGCAGCAGGACTAGCGAGTACTACAATGAGCAGTTCTTC | CASSRTSEYYNEQFF
TRBD1 | TRBJ2-2 | TRBV6-2/TRBV6-3 | . | TGTGCCAGCAGCCCACGGCCGGGACAGGGTAACGACGGGGAGCTGTTTTTT | CASSPRPGQGNDGELFF
. | TRBJ1-1 | TRBV3-1/TRBV3-2 | . | TGTGCCAGCAGCTTCCGGACTCGTGGGACTGAAGCTTTCTTT | CASSFRTRGTEAFF